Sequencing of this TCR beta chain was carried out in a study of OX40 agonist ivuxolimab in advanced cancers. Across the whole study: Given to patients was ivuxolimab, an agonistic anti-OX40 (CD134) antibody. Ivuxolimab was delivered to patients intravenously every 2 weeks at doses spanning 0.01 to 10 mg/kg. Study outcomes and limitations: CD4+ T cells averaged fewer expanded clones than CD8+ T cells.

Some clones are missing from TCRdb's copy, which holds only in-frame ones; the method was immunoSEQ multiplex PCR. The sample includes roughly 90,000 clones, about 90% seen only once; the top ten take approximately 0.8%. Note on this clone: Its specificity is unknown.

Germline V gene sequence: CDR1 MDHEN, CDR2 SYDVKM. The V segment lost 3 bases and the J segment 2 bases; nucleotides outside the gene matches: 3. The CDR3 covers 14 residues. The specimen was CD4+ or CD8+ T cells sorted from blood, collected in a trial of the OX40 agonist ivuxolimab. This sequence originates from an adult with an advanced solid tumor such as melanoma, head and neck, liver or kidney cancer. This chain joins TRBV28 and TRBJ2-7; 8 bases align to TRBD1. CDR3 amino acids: CASSFSGGPYEQYF. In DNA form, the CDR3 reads TGTGCCAGCAGTTTCTCAGGGGGCCCCTACGAGCAGTACTTC.